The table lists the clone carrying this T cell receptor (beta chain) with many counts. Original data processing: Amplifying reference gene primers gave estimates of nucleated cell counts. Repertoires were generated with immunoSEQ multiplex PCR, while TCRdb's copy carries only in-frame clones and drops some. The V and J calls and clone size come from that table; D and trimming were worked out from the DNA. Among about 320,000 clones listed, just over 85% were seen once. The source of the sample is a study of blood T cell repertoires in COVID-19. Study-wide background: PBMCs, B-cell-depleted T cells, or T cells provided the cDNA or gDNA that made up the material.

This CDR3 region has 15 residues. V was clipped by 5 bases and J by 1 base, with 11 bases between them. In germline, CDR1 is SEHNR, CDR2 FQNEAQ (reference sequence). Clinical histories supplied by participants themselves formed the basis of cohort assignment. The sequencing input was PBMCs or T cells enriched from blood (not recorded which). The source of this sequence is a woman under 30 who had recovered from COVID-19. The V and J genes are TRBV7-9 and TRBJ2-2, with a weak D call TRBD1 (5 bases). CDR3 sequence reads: CASSPAGKNTGELFF. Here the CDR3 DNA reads TGTGCCAGCAGCCCCGCAGGGAAGAACACCGGGGAGCTGTTTTTT.